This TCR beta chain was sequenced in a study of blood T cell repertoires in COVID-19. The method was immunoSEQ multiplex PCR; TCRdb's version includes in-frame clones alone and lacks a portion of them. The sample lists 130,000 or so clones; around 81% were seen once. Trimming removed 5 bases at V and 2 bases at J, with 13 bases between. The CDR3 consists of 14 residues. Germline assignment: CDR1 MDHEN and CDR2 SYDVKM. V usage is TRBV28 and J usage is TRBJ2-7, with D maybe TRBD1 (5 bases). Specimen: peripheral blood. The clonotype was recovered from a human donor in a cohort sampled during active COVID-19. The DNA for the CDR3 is TGTGCCAGCAGTAAGGGGATAAGAGCCTACGAGCAGTACTTC. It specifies CASSKGIRAYEQYF.